This T cell receptor beta chain was sequenced during a study of T cells after yellow fever vaccination. They built TCR cDNA with 5'RACE template switching, a step that put in a universal primer site and UMIs. TCRdb reprocessed the 5' RACE reads with MiXCR, giving one entry per CDR3 protein. The table includes around 25,000 distinct CDR3 sequences, approximately 3.5% detected once. This clonotype was detected many times. Study-level results: The appearance of a small share of clonotypes in both CD4 and CD8 compartments was observed. Booster sampling recovered most clones from primary vaccination (less than 97% CD4, 80% to 90% CD8). A faster peak, day 5 versus 15, was reached by the weaker secondary response.

The sequencing used PBMCs, either bulk or a sorted T-cell subset (CD4+, CD8+, memory, or dextramer-sorted; not recorded which), collected more than 40 days after the first yellow fever vaccination. The sequence came from a man aged 18 to 35 who received the YFV17D yellow fever vaccine.

The CDR3 nucleotides read TGTGCCAGCAGCTCACAGGGGGATAATGGAAGGGCTTTCTTT. It codes for CASSSQGDNGRAFF. J is TRBJ1-1 and V is TRBV7-3, with TRBD1 matching 8 bases. CDR3 length: 14 residues. V dropped 4 bases and J dropped 11; count of bases not matched to a gene: 12. CDR1 is SGHTA, CDR2 FQGTGA, per germline.